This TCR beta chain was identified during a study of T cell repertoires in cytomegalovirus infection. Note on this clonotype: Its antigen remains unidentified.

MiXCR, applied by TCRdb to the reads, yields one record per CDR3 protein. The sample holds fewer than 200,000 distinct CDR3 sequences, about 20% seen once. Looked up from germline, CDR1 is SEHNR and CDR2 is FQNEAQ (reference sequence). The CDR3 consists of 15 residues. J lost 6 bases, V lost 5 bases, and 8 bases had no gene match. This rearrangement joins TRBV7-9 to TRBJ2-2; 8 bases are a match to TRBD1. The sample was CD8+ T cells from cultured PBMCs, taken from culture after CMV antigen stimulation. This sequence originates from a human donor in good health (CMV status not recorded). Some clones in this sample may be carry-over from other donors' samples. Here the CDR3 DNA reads TGTGCCAGCAGCCCCCCGGACAGGGCGGCCGGGGAGCTGTTTTTT. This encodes CASSPPDRAAGELFF.